This paragraph reports one TCR beta chain. Its antigen is currently unknown. The source of the sample is a study of cytomegalovirus exposure and HLA in healthy donors. Study-wide results and caveats: The authors listed approximately 150 TCR beta chains as cytomegalovirus-associated.

TCRdb's copy holds only in-frame clones and misses some; the assay was immunoSEQ multiplex PCR. This sample has about 110,000 clones, with roughly 90% found just once. The CDR3 covers 16 residues. The V gene lost 6 bases and the J gene lost 4 bases, with 21 bases spanning the gap. This chain connects TRBV6-7 to TRBJ1-1; D is perhaps TRBD1 (6 bases). TRBV6-7 is marked as an open reading frame, function uncertain. The source material was PBMCs. The receptor comes from a woman between 18 and 29 years old in good health and CMV-seronegative. The CDR3 region is CASRLRDTRGGTEAFF. CDR3 coding DNA: TGTGCCAGCAGGCTTCGGGACACTAGAGGCGGCACTGAAGCTTTCTTT.